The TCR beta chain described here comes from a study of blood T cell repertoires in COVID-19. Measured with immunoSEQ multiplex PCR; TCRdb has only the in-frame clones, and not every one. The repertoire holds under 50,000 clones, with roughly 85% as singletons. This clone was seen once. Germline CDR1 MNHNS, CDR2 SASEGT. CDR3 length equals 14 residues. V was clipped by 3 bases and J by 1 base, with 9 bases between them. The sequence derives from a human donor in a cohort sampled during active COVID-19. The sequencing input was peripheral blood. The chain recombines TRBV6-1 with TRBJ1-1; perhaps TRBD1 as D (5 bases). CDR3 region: CASSDTGQNTEAFF. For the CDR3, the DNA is TGTGCCAGCAGTGACACCGGACAGAACACTGAAGCTTTCTTT.